The clone carrying this TCR beta chain was found a few times. Other DNA sequences in this specimen translate into the identical CDR3. Donors of Cohort 3 who recovered were those that had two negative PCRs, clearance, or symptom resolution. The data are from a study of blood T cell repertoires in COVID-19. The repertoire was sequenced with immunoSEQ multiplex PCR; TCRdb's copy has only in-frame clones and lacks some. In the table there are 220,000 or so clones, 82% of which are singletons. The receptor was isolated from a woman aged 60-70 years who had recovered from COVID-19. What was sequenced was PBMCs or T cells enriched from blood (not recorded which).

The CDR3 reads CASSLGQGETQYF. CDR3 coding DNA: TGTGCCAGCAGCCTTGGGCAGGGAGAGACCCAGTACTTC. This chain links TRBV12-3 or TRBV12-4 with TRBJ2-5; D perhaps matches TRBD1 (5 bases). Trimming pared 6 bases from V and 4 bases from J, leaving 12 bases between. The CDR3 extends over 13 amino acids.